This T cell receptor beta chain was captured by sequencing in a study of technical replicates of blood from several donors. The CDR3 is 13 amino acids. From germline, CDR1 is MNHEY and CDR2 SVGAGI. The V end lost 0 bases, the J end lost 8 bases, and 10 bases lay between the germline ends. The table came from immunoSEQ multiplex PCR; TCRdb's copy has only in-frame clones and leaves some out. The sample includes tens of thousands of clones, just over 90% of them seen just once. The TCR sequence derives from a human donor in good health. This sequence joins TRBV6-5 and TRBJ1-2; maybe TRBD1 (5 bases). Source material: T cells isolated from PBMCs. The CDR3 here is CASSYSTQGGYTF. The CDR3 nucleotides read TGTGCCAGCAGTTACTCGACGCAGGGAGGCTACACCTTC.